This T cell receptor (beta chain) came from a study of siplizumab effects on memory and regulatory T cells. Study conclusions and caveats: Unstimulated naive T cells seemed to show more diversity than memory cells did, and they also seemed to be among the major contributors to the alloresponse. Siplizumab led to significantly less abundant alloreactive sequences that could be traced back to unstimulated CD4+ memory cells.

Of note for this clone: Its antigen is as yet unknown.

Per individual sample, approximately 100,000 TCR templates were assayed. Assay: immunoSEQ multiplex PCR; the TCRdb copy retains only in-frame clones and omits some. The table has more than 60,000 clones, just over 90% seen once; the top ten hold roughly 4.7%. CDR3 size: 14 residues. V was cut by 5 bases and J by 4 bases, with 14 bases left in between. The germline V gene has CDR1 SGHVS and CDR2 FQNEAQ. The sequenced sample was CD8+ T cells sorted from blood. This TCR was recovered from a human donor in good health. This chain joins TRBV7-8 and TRBJ1-1, with a weak D call TRBD1 (5 bases). The CDR3 DNA is TGTGCCAGCAGCCCCACGGGGGATAGCACTGAAGCTTTCTTT. Protein: CASSPTGDSTEAFF. The full variable domain, in which reference TRBV7-8 and TRBJ1-1 provide the parts outside the CDR3, is GAGVSQSPRYKVAKRGQDVALRCDPISGHVSLFWYQQALGQGPEFLTYFQNEAQLDKSGLPSDRFFAERPEGSVSTLKIQRTQQEDSAVYLCASSPTGDSTEAFFGQGTRLTVV.